This T cell receptor beta chain was recovered during a study of OX40 agonist ivuxolimab in advanced cancers. A note on the overall study: Ivuxolimab was an agonistic, fully human IgG2 monoclonal antibody directed against OX40 (CD134), a costimulatory receptor. Of the roughly 50 dose-escalation patients, hepatocellular carcinoma was present in around 20, melanoma in roughly 15, renal cell carcinoma in 9 and head and neck cancer in 9. The purpose of peripheral TCRbeta sequencing was to test whether ivuxolimab changed TCR sequence diversity and led to clonal T-cell expansion. Partial responses were achieved by three dose-escalation patients, of whom one had hepatocellular carcinoma and two had cutaneous melanoma. Intravenous ivuxolimab was administered to patients every 2 weeks at six dose levels: 0.01, 0.1, 0.3, 1.5, 3 and 10 mg/kg. A male proportion of 70% to 90% and a mean age of 60 years, ranging from about 20 to 85, were recorded for the dose-escalation cohort. Patients were allowed to have had prior anti-PD-1, anti-PD-L1 or anti-CTLA-4 therapy, and roughly 40% of the dose-escalation patients had been treated with checkpoint inhibitors. The paper covers the monotherapy dose-escalation part of the phase I ivuxolimab trial, which included N ≈ 57 patients. General conclusions and limits of the study: The antigen specificity of the peripheral T cells that underwent clonal expansion was not determined. Clonal expansion of both CD4+ and CD8+ blood T cells was observed from baseline to week 6 at doses 0.1 to 3.0 mg/kg. After ivuxolimab, expanded clones were on average more numerous among CD8+ T cells than among CD4+ T cells. In the 0.1-3.0 mg/kg groups, partial responders were among the patients with the lowest normalized peripheral clonal expansion, particularly in CD8+ T cells. Low levels of normalized T-cell clonal expansion were also seen in some nonresponding patients.

Genomic DNA was isolated from the sorted cells so that the TCRbeta CDR3 region could be sequenced. TCRbeta CDR3 regions were sequenced using the immunoSEQ Assay. The table comes from immuneACCESS by way of TCRdb, which keeps in-frame sequences with V and J called. Part of the clones is missing from these tables; in studies checked, under half for an unresolved V gene and the rest for unknown reasons. Across this sample there are several thousand clones, with around 75% seen only once. Around 60% of the sample lies in the top ten. The table lists this clone with many counts. Its target antigen remains unknown. Base qualities are missing; no much larger clone stands one base away. Patients with a history of autoimmune disease or receiving systemic immunosuppression were excluded from the trial. In every dose cohort, peripheral blood was drawn for TCR sequencing at baseline, cycle 4 day 1, and cycle 7 day 1. Samples were obtained from an open-label, multicenter, first-in-human phase I dose-escalation trial of ivuxolimab. Adults with locally advanced or metastatic melanoma, renal cell carcinoma, hepatocellular carcinoma or head and neck squamous cell carcinoma were enrolled in the trial. CD4+ and CD8+ T cells were sorted separately from peripheral blood before TCR sequencing.

The input for sequencing was CD4+ or CD8+ T cells sorted from blood, taken in a trial of the OX40 agonist ivuxolimab. The clonotype originates from an adult with an advanced solid tumor such as melanoma, head and neck, liver or kidney cancer.

The DNA sequence is given as TGTGCCAGCAGCTTGGGACTAGCGGAATACAATGAGCAGTTCTTC. Its amino acids are CASSLGLAEYNEQFF. The V gene is TRBV11-2 and the J gene is TRBJ2-1, with TRBD2 identical over 11 junction bases. V and J are trimmed by 3 bases and 4 bases, and the gene matches miss 2 bases of the junction. From its cysteine to its phenylalanine, the CDR3 spans 15 amino acids. The entry retains the CDR3 DNA only, 45 bases that are in frame from base 1. The CDR1 and CDR2 encoded by the germline V gene are SGHAT and FQNNGV.